The present T cell receptor beta chain was sequenced within a study of monozygotic twins with inflammatory bowel disease. CDR3 length: 14 residues. Germline loops: CDR1 LGHDT, CDR2 YNNKEL (reference sequence). For each CDR3 protein, TCRdb gives one entry from its re-call of the 5' RACE reads, without DNA. The sample has around 410,000 distinct CDR3 sequences. The TCR sequence derives from a human donor with ulcerative colitis or Crohn's disease, or a healthy co-twin of an affected twin (not recorded which). The chain combines TRBV3-1 with TRBJ1-1; TCRdb outputs TRBD1, but without DNA this stays unchecked. The sequencing input was blood. CDR3 sequence: CASSQGVTGGKAFF.